The rows below give T cell receptor beta chains drawn from one sample of a study of neurological immune-mediated disorders. TCRdb reprocessed the 5' RACE reads via MiXCR and lists one record per CDR3 protein. The sample holds about 58,000 distinct CDR3 sequences, more than 3% seen once. Sequencing was performed on PBMCs. These receptors were taken from a woman aged 55-75 years with multiple sclerosis. Each CDR3 is given without its conserved first and last residue. D genes are given only for firm matches.

v_call	d_call	cdr3_aa
TRBV5-1	NA	ASSFFTRSSYNEQF
TRBV5-1	TRBD1	ASSLDRGRGYKQY
TRBV10-3	TRBD1	AISESSGGYTGELF
TRBV4-1	NA	ASSQDPRRSGNTIY
TRBV28	NA	ASSPNRFEQF
TRBV9	TRBD2	ATSVASGTAYEQY
TRBV6-2/TRBV6-3	NA	ASRPTGTGFRVDGYT
TRBV9	NA	ASSVGVNSYNEQF
TRBV5-1	TRBD2	ASSLVPSGSLDEQF
TRBV7-2	NA	ASSSRTAEKLF
TRBV20-1	NA	SAKVAARNSPLH
TRBV28	NA	ASRLPGGNTIY
TRBV7-6	NA	ASSLAFGEQY
TRBV27	NA	ASSPGIVGDEQF
TRBV5-6	NA	ASSLPGTDTQY
TRBV20-1	NA	SARAGQTHQPQH
TRBV20-1	TRBD2	SASPAGLAGSRGDEQY
TRBV6-6	TRBD1	ASRPGQGGNEQF
TRBV10-3	NA	AISESTGANEKLF
TRBV20-1	NA	SARDSRRGWTEAF
TRBV5-1	NA	ASSLSVNYGYT
TRBV12-3/TRBV12-4	NA	ASSFRTAPAEQY
TRBV29-1	TRBD2	SVDGLAGLYNEQF
TRBV12-3/TRBV12-4	NA	ASSSGGGADTQY
TRBV5-1	NA	ASSLSPNYGYT
TRBV12-3/TRBV12-4	TRBD1	ASSYQTGGGYT
TRBV12-3/TRBV12-4	NA	ASSPPGAGETQY
TRBV20-1	NA	SARGRRSPNYGYT
TRBV5-1	NA	ASSLTGPTDTQY
TRBV5-1	NA	ASSRGPRGTEAF
TRBV20-1	NA	SAAPGFGGAYEQY
TRBV20-1	NA	SDRSSSYNEQF
TRBV20-1	NA	SARGAGNSYNEQF
TRBV7-9	NA	ASSLYTGGYT
TRBV5-1	TRBD2	ASSLLGLAGGRTDTQY
TRBV6-5	NA	ASSYVGKDSTLN
TRBV12-3/TRBV12-4	NA	ASSFGPEAF
TRBV20-1	TRBD2	SARNRLAYTYNEQF
TRBV9	TRBD1	ASSGGGGTVNQPQH
TRBV6-6	NA	ASSYSSRGEFSNQPQH
TRBV20-1	NA	SAYDPGASYEQY
TRBV5-1	TRBD1	ASSPDRASSEKLF
TRBV19	TRBD2	ASSTAGGYNEQF
TRBV5-1	NA	ASSLGPNSGGYT
TRBV5-1	NA	ASSLLGTTDTQY
TRBV20-1	TRBD1	SALSGQRRPYEQY
TRBV15	NA	ATRYEEQY
TRBV10-3	NA	ATGFEDEQF
TRBV27	NA	ASSLRQEGQPQH
TRBV18	NA	ASSPWAGDWNTEAF
TRBV7-9	TRBD1	ASSRGQTNYEQY
TRBV5-1	NA	ASSLVPAKKNTEAF
TRBV12-3/TRBV12-4	NA	ASGLAKNIQY
TRBV20-1	NA	SARDGPGARTEAF
TRBV5-1	TRBD1	ASSSFTGDSPLH
TRBV9	NA	ASSVVGTPDEKLF
TRBV28	NA	ASRTGHRNQPQH
TRBV20-1	TRBD1	SASWDRGHINTEAF
TRBV20-1	NA	SARTGPAPREQY
TRBV24-1	TRBD1	ATSGRPGQVASGANVLT